The rows below give T cell receptor beta chains drawn from one sample of a study of blood T cell repertoires in COVID-19. Assay used: immunoSEQ multiplex PCR; TCRdb lists only in-frame clones, some missing. The table includes about 210,000 clones, under 90% detected once. The specimen sequenced was peripheral blood. Receptor source: a man aged 55-75 years with acute or convalescent COVID-19. Each CDR3 is given with its conserved first and last residue. The order of the fields is J gene, D gene, V gene, clone size, CDR3 DNA, CDR3 protein. The D gene is left open where the match is weak. Size is omitted from some rows. Given values are once, few, many or a class for expanded clones.

TRBJ2-1 TRBD1 TRBV18 . TGTGCCAGCCATACCAGACAGGGCTCCTACAATGAGCAGTTCTTC CASHTRQGSYNEQFF
TRBJ2-7 . TRBV3-1/TRBV3-2 . TGTGCCAGCAGCCAGGTCCTCTCCCTAACAGGGACCTCCTACGAGCAGTACTTC CASSQVLSLTGTSYEQYF
TRBJ1-5 TRBD1 TRBV12-5 once TGTGCTAGTGGTCAAGAGGACAGGTGGCCGCATTTT CASGQEDRWPHF
TRBJ2-7 . TRBV4-1 few TGCGCCAGCATCCCAGGGTACCCCCCACCTTACGAGCAGTACTTC CASIPGYPPPYEQYF
TRBJ1-2 . TRBV3-1/TRBV3-2 . TGTGCCAGCAGCCAAGTTAGAAATGGCTACACCTTC CASSQVRNGYTF
TRBJ1-6 TRBD1 TRBV19 . TGTGCCAGTGCCTTGGGACAGGGCGCAATTAGCTCCTATAATTCACCCCTCCACTTT CASALGQGAISSYNSPLHF
TRBJ1-5 . TRBV27 . TGTGCCAGTTGGGAGGGGTTGAATCAGCCCCAGCATTTT CASWEGLNQPQHF
TRBJ1-2 . TRBV28 . TGTGCCAGCAGAGGAGGGTTAGGCTACACCTTC CASRGGLGYTF
TRBJ2-3 . TRBV5-1 . TGCGCCAGCAGCTTGGCAGGGTATGGCACAGATACGCAGTATTTT CASSLAGYGTDTQYF
TRBJ2-1 . TRBV5-1 . TGCGCCAGCAGCGAGACAGATACCTCCTACAATGAGCAGTTCTTC CASSETDTSYNEQFF
TRBJ1-2 TRBD1 TRBV3-1/TRBV3-2 . TGTGCCAGCAGCCAAGATCTTGGCAGGGGGAGTAGTAACTATGGCTACACCTTC CASSQDLGRGSSNYGYTF
TRBJ2-4 TRBD2 TRBV5-1 few TGCGCCAGCAGCTTGAGGACTAGCGGGAGAGTAAACATTCAGTACTTC CASSLRTSGRVNIQYF
TRBJ2-3 TRBD2 TRBV4-2 . TGTGCCAGCAGCCTCCGTTTTCTAGCGGAGGGAACAGATACGCAGTATTTT CASSLRFLAEGTDTQYF
TRBJ1-1 . TRBV19 few TGTGCCAGTAGTATCCGGATCGGGGGTGGGAACACTGAAGCTTTCTTT CASSIRIGGGNTEAFF
TRBJ2-1 TRBD2 TRBV9 . TGTGCCAGCAGCGTTAGGGGAACTAGCGGCTACAATGAGCAGTTCTTC CASSVRGTSGYNEQFF
TRBJ2-1 TRBD2 TRBV5-4 . TGTGCCAGCAGCTTGGCGGGACTAGCGGGATACAATGAGCAGTTCTTC CASSLAGLAGYNEQFF
TRBJ1-1 . TRBV7-9 . TGTGCCAGCAGCTTAACCGTTCCTACAGGGATAAGGGCTGAAGCTTTCTTT CASSLTVPTGIRAEAFF
TRBJ1-3 . TRBV21-1 . TGTGCCAGCAGCAAAAGTAGTACCTCTGGAAACACCATATATTTT CASSKSSTSGNTIYF
TRBJ2-3 . TRBV30 . TGTGCCTGGGCCGAGGGTAACACGCGCTCAGATACGCAGTATTTT CAWAEGNTRSDTQYF
TRBJ2-2 TRBD1 TRBV6-1 once TGTGCCAGCAGTGAGGGGACAGGGGGCATCACCGGGGAGCTGTTTTTT CASSEGTGGITGELFF
TRBJ1-1 . TRBV25-1 . TGTGCCAGCAGTGAAGGGCAGGCCATGAACACTGAAGCTTTCTTT CASSEGQAMNTEAFF
TRBJ2-3 . TRBV20-1 . TGCAGTGCTAGTCTGTTGGGGTCGAGGGCAGATACGCAGTATTTT CSASLLGSRADTQYF
TRBJ2-2 . TRBV24-1 once TGTGCCACCAGTGACCCCGACAGGAGAAACACCGGGGAGCTGTTTTTT CATSDPDRRNTGELFF
TRBJ1-1 . TRBV3-1/TRBV3-2 . TGTGCCAGCAGCCGATACGGACCGATGGTGGAGGCTGAAGCTTTCTTT CASSRYGPMVEAEAFF
TRBJ1-1 TRBD1 TRBV12-3/TRBV12-4 . TGTGCCAGCATCGCGACAGGGGGCACTGAAGCTTTCTTT CASIATGGTEAFF
TRBJ2-1 TRBD2 TRBV29-1 . TGCAGCGTAGCCCGGACTAGCGGTAGCAATGAGCAGTTCTTC CSVARTSGSNEQFF
TRBJ2-1 . TRBV19 . TGTGCCAGTAGTCCTTCCCCAGGGTTCGGTGAGCAGTTCTTC CASSPSPGFGEQFF
TRBJ2-1 TRBD1 TRBV14 few TGTGCCAGCAGCCAAGGGTCCGGGACAGGGGCGTACAATGAGCAGTTCTTC CASSQGSGTGAYNEQFF
TRBJ2-1 TRBD1 TRBV10-3 . TGTGCCATCAGCGGGACAGGGGGCCGGAATGAGCAGTTCTTC CAISGTGGRNEQFF
TRBJ2-7 TRBD1 TRBV16 . TGTGCCAGCAGCCGCCGACAGGGGTCCTACGAGCAGTACTTC CASSRRQGSYEQYF
TRBJ2-2 TRBD1 TRBV5-1 . TGCGCCAGCAGCTTACAACAGGGGGCGAACACCGGGGAGCTGTTTTTT CASSLQQGANTGELFF
TRBJ2-4 TRBD1 TRBV7-8 once TGTGCCAGCAGCTTAGTGGGACAGGCCGGTGTAAACATTCAGTACTTC CASSLVGQAGVNIQYF
TRBJ1-2 TRBD1 TRBV19 many TGTGCCAGTAGTGCCGGGACAGACCTTAACTATGGCTACACCTTC CASSAGTDLNYGYTF
TRBJ1-4 . TRBV5-8 . TGTGCCAGCAGCTTGGGGACGGGGGGAAATGAAAAACTGTTTTTT CASSLGTGGNEKLFF
TRBJ1-1 TRBD1 TRBV11-2 . TGTGCCAGCAGCTCAACCGACAGGGGCGCTGAAGCTTTCTTT CASSSTDRGAEAFF
TRBJ1-6 . TRBV29-1 . TGCAGCGTTCGGTGGGGCGATTCACCCCTCCACTTT CSVRWGDSPLHF
TRBJ1-1 . TRBV3-1/TRBV3-2 . TGTGCCAGCAGCCCACACGGGGGTTACACTGAAGCTTTCTTT CASSPHGGYTEAFF
TRBJ1-4 . TRBV2 few TGTGCCAGCAGTGAAATGGGGCAGATTAATGAAAAACTGTTTTTT CASSEMGQINEKLFF
TRBJ1-5 . TRBV27 . TGTGCCAGTAGTTCTTACGGGACACCGTACGGAAGCAATCAGCCCCAGCATTTT CASSSYGTPYGSNQPQHF
TRBJ2-7 TRBD2 TRBV2 . TGTGCCAGCAGCCGGACTAGCGGCGTCACCTACGAGCAGTACTTC CASSRTSGVTYEQYF
TRBJ1-5 . TRBV12-3/TRBV12-4 once TGTGCCAGCAGTTTGACAGGCAATCAGCCCCAGCATTTT CASSLTGNQPQHF
TRBJ1-1 TRBD1 TRBV5-6 few TGTGCCAGCAGCCAAAATCCGGGACAGGGGTTGAACACTGAAGCTTTCTTT CASSQNPGQGLNTEAFF